Reported below is one T cell receptor beta chain. Original processing methods: By means of reference gene primer amplification, nucleated cell counts were estimated. Some clones are missing from TCRdb's copy, which holds only in-frame ones; the method was immunoSEQ multiplex PCR. V and J calls and clone size follow that table, whereas D and trimming were derived from the DNA. The sample carries about 150,000 clones, under 90% recorded once. This CDR3 is 15 amino acids long. CDR1 MNHEY and CDR2 SVGAGI come from the germline V gene. V dropped 11 bases and J dropped 2 bases, with 19 bases sitting between them. This specimen belongs to a study of blood T cell repertoires in COVID-19.

The sequence came from a man in his 60s with acute or convalescent COVID-19. Sequencing was carried out using peripheral blood. The J gene is TRBJ1-3, the V gene TRBV6-5; the D gene is possibly TRBD1 (5 bases). CDR3 region: CAGALGLEPGNTIYF. The CDR3 DNA follows: TGTGCCGGGGCGTTAGGGCTCGAACCTGGAAACACCATATATTTT.